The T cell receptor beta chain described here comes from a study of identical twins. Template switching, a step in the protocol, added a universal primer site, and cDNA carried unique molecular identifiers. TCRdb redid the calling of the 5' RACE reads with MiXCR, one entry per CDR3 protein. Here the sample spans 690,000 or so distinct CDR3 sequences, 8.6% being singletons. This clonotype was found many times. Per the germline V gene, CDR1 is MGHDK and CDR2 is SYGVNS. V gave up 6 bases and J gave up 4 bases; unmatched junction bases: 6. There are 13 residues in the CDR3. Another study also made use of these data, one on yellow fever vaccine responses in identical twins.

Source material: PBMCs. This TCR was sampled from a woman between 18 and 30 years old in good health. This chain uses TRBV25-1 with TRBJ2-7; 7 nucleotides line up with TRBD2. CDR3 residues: CASSLGGWYEQYF. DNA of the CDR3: TGTGCCAGCAGCCTGGGAGGGTGGTACGAGCAGTACTTC.